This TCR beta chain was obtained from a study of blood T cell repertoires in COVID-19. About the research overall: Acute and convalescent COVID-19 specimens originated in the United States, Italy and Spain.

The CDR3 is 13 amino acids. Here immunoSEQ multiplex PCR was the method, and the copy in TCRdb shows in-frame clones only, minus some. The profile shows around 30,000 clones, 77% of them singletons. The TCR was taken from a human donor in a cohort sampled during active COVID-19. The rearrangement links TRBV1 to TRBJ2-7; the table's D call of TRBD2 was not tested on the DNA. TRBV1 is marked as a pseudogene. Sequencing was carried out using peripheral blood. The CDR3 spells CTSSPRPTRGQYF. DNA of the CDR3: TGCACCAGCAGCCCGAGGCCGACTAGAGGGCAGTACTTC.